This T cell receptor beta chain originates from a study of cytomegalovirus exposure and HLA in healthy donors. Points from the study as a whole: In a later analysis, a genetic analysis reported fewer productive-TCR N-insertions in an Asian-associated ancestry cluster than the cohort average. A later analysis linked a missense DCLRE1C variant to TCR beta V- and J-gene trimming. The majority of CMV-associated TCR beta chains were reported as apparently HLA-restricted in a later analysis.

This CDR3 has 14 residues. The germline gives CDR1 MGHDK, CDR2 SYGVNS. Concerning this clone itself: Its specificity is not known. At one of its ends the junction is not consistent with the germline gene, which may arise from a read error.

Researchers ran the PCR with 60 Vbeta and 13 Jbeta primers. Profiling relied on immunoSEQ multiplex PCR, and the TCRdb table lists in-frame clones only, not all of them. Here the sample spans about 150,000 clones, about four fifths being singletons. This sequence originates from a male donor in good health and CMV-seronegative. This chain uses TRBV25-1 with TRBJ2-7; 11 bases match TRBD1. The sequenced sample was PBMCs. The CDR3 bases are TGTGCCAGCAGTGAATGGGACAGGGGGTACGAGCAGCACTTC. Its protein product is CASSEWDRGYEQHF.